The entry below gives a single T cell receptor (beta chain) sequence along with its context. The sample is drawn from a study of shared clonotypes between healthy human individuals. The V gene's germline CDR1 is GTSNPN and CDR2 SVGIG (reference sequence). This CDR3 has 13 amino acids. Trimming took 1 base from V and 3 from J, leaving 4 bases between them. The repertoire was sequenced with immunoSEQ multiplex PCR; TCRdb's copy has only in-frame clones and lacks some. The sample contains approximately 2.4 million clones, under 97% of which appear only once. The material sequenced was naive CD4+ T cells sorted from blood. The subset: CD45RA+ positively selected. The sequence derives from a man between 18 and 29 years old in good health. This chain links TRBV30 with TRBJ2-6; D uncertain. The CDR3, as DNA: TGTGCCTGGAGTGCAGGTGGGGCCAACGTCCTGACTTTC. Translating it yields CAWSAGGANVLTF.